This TCR beta chain was obtained from a study of shared clonotypes between healthy human individuals. Terminally differentiated effector memory CD45RA+ cells were excluded from the naive CD8 cells, which were CD45RO-negative and positively selected for CCR7. The germline V gene has CDR1 MNHEY and CDR2 SVGAGI. This CDR3 region has 11 residues. V lost 1 base to trimming and J lost 9 bases, with 7 bases between them. In the authors' workflow: ImmunoSEQ yielded junction-only sequences lacking quality scores, so filtering differed. This table comes from immunoSEQ multiplex PCR, and its TCRdb copy is limited to in-frame clones, with some not included. The V and J calls and clone size are taken from that table; D and trimming were inferred from the DNA. The sample includes around 2,000,000 clones, about 95% of them seen just once.

The J gene is TRBJ2-7, the V gene TRBV6-5; D is unresolved. This clonotype was obtained from a man aged 18 to 30 in good health. Sequencing was performed on naive CD8+ T cells sorted from blood. The CDR3 here is CASSYLTTQYF. The DNA for the CDR3 is TGTGCCAGCAGTTACTTGACAACGCAGTACTTC.